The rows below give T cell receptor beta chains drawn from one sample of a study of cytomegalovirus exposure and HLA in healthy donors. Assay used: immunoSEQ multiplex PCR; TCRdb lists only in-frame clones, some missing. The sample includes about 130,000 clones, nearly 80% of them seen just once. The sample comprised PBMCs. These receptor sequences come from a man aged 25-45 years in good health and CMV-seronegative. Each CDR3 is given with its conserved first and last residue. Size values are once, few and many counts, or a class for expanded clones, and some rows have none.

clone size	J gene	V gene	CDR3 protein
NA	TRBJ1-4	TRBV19	CASSRGPGEKLFF
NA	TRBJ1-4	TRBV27	CASSQTGGQEKLFF
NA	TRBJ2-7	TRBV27	CASSPGTSGGNEQYF
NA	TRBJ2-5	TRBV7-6	CASSLLAAQETQYF
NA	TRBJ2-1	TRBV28	CASSLAPYGNPDRGKGNEQFF
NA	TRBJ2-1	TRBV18	CASSLHRGFSDNEQFF
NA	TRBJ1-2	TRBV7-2	CASERTQGAPRDNYGYTF
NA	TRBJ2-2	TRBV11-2	CASSLLTSGAGELFF
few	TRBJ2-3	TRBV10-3	CAISALSDTQYF
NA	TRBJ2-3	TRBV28	CASSTNTGVSRRDTQYF
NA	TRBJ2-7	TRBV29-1	CSVEKRGGSTYEQYF
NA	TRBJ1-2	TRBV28	CASSPRFNYGYTF
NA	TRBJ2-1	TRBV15	CATNPGSAAYNEQFF
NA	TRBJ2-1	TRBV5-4	CASSLRAGAYNEQFF
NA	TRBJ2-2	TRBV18	CASSPQGGGELFF
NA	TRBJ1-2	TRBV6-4	CASRPHMTRTDGYTF
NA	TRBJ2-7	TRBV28	CASSLRGTWEQYF
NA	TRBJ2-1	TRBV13	CASSLVWNRVDEQFF
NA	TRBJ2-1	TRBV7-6	CASTPGVVGGEDFSYNEQFF
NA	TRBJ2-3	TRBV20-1	CSAPGRDTQYF
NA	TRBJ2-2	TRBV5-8	CASSSRLSTGELFF
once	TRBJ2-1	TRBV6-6	CASSPIGTSGFNEQFF
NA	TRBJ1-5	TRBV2	CASWMGLLNQPQHF
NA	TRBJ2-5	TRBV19	CASSIVGRGRWETQYF
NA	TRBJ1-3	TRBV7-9	CASSFREATGNTIYF
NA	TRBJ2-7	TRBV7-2	CASSSAGTSGRGGYEQYF
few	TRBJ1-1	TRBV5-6	CASSLISGGAFF
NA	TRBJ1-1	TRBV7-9	CASSLGPGMNTEAFF
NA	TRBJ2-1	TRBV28	CASSAAGVNEQFF
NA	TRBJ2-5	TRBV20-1	CSASEGQAQYF
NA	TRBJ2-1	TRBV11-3	CASSLVAGASYNEQFF
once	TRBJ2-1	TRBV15	CATSREGLAGGWNEQFF
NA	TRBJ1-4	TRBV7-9	CASSLGAGVEEKLFF
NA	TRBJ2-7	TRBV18	CASSPPAGTYEQYF
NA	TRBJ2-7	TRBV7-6	CASSSIAGGIYEQYF
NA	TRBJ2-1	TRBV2	CASSDWSGIYNEQFF
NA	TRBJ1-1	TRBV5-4	CASSLAGRGLITDTEAFF
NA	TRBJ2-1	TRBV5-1	CATAVLAGGSSYNEQFF
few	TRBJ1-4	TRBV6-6	CASRGQFNEKLFF
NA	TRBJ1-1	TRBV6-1	CASSAETGMSTEAFF
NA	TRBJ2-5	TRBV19	CASSLGGGQETQYF
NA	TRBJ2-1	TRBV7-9	CASSNTYNEQFF
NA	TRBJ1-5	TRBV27	CASSLTGGAQPQHF
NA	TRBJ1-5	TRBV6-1	CASTGSRQPQHF
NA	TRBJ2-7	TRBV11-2	CASSLLAGGGEQYF
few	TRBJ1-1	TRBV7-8	CASSPDIRQGSTEAFF
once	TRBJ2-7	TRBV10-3	CAIVNTSGEQYF
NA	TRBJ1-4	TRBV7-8	CASSRRTGFQEKLFF
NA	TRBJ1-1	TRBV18	CASSPSENVHTEAFF
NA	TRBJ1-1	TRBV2	CASTRQGPNTEAFF
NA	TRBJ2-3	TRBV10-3	CAIRSTTGYTDTQYF
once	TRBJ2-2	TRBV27	CASSLNTGELFF
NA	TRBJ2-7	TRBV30	CAWSVNRAGMEEQYF
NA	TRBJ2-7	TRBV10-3	CAIRRGYEQYF
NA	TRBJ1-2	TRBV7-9	CASVEGSNYGYTF
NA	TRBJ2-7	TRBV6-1	CASRETGRVYEQYF
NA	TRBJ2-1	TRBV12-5	CASGLGQGSYNEQFF
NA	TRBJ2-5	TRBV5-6	CASSFRETQYF
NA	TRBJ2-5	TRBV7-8	CASSLAGGWETQYF